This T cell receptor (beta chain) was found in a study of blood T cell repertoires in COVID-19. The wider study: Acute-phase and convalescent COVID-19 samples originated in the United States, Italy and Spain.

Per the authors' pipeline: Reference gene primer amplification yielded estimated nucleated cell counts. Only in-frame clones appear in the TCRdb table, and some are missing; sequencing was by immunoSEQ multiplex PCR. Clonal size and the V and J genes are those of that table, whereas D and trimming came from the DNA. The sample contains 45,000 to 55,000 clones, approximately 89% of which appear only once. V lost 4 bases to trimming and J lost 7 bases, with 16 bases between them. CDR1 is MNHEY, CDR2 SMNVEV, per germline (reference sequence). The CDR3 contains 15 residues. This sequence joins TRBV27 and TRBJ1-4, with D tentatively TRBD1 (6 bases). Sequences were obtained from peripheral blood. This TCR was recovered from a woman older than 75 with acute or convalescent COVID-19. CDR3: CASSYSRGRGEKLFF. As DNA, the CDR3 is TGTGCCAGCAGTTACAGTAGGGGGAGGGGTGAAAAACTGTTTTTT. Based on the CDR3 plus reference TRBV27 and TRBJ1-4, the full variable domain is EAQVTQNPRYLITVTGKKLTVTCSQNMNHEYMSWYRQDPGLGLRQIYYSMNVEVTDKGDVPEGYKVSRKEKRNFPLILESPSPNQTSLYFCASSYSRGRGEKLFFGSGTQLSVL.